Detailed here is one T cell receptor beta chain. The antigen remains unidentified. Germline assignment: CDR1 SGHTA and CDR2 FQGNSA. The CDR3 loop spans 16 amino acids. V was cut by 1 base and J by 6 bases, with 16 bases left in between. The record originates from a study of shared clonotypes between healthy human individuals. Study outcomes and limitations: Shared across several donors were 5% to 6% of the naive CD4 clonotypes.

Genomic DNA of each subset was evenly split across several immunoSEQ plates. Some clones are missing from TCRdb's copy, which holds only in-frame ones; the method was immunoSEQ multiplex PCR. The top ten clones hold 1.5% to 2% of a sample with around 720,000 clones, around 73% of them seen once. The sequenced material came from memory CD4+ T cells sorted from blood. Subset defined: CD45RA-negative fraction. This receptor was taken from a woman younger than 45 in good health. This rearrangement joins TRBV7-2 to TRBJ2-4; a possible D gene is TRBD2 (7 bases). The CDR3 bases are TGTGCCAGCAGCTTAGGGCCGCGGGGGCGGGGAAACATTCAGTACTTC. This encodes CASSLGPRGRGNIQYF. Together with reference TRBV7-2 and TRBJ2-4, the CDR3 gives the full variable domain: GAGVSQSPSNKVTEKGKDVELRCDPISGHTALYWYRQSLGQGLEFLIYFQGNSAPDKSGLPSDRFSAERTGGSVSTLTIQRTQQEDSAVYLCASSLGPRGRGNIQYFGAGTRLSVL.